This T cell receptor beta chain emerged from a study of T cell responses to AZD1222 COVID-19 vaccine. On the study more broadly: Second-dose recipients at about 4 or about 12 weeks were treated as one pooled group. Study-wide points: The breadth and depth of Spike-specific TCRs increased once two AZD1222 doses had been given. Seropositivity was recorded at baseline in only 6 or 7 AZD1222 recipients.

On this clone: Its specificity is not known.

TCRdb's copy holds only in-frame clones and misses some; the assay was immunoSEQ multiplex PCR. This sample has about 260,000 clones, with approximately 93% found just once. Sequences were derived from peripheral blood, sampled on day 0 of AZD1222 vaccination. The sequence came from an adult in good health.

The CDR3 region is CASSVTGTVEGYTF. DNA of the CDR3: TGTGCCAGCAGCGTCACGGGGACAGTGGAAGGCTACACCTTC. This chain uses TRBV9 with TRBJ1-2, with TRBD1 identical over 7 bases. Germline V gene lookup returns CDR1 SGDLS and CDR2 YYNGEE. This CDR3 is 14 amino acids long. The trim removed 2 bases at V and 8 bases at J, leaving 9 bases unmatched.